Following are 16 T cell receptor beta chains from one sample sequenced in a study of T cells in Graves' hyperthyroidism and ophthalmopathy. Using RNA transcripts as the source, TCR beta CDR3 regions were amplified. HTBI primers were the set used in a first-round RT-PCR of the TCR CDR3. TCRdb ran MiXCR on the multiplex PCR reads and lists one entry per CDR3 protein. The sample carries hundreds of thousands of distinct CDR3 sequences, 35% to 55% recorded once. Material: peripheral blood or thyroid tissue (not recorded which). All receptors come from a young woman with Graves' hyperthyroidism.

The chain has TRBV2 and TRBJ1-5, with unresolved D. The CDR3 is 16 amino acids. Germline lookup yields CDR1 SNHLY and CDR2 FYNNEI. V gave up 0 bases and J gave up 2 bases, with 11 bases separating them. As DNA, the CDR3 is TGTGCCAGCAGTGAAGCTGTGGGTTTCGGCAATCAGCCCCAGCATTTT. Its translation is CASSEAVGFGNQPQHF.

In this sample, this clonotype turned up once. V is TRBV20-1 and J is TRBJ2-7; D unclear. Germline V gives CDR1 DFQATT, CDR2 SNEGSKA (reference sequence). The CDR3 consists of 12 residues. Trimming pared 0 bases from V and 3 bases from J, leaving 6 bases between. CDR3 protein: CSARDGYYEQYF. CDR3 DNA: TGCAGTGCTAGAGATGGATACTACGAGCAGTACTTC.

This clonotype was detected only a few times. Germline is not matched at one junction end, which may reflect a read error. The J gene is TRBJ2-5, the V gene TRBV10-3; D possibly corresponds to TRBD1 (6 bases). This CDR3 is 15 amino acids long. CDR1 is ENHRY and CDR2 is SYGVKD in the germline V gene. The CDR3 nucleotides are TGTGCCAGCAGTACCCCCACAGGGAACAGAGAGACCCAGTACTTC. This translates into CASSTPTGNRETQYF.

This chain links TRBV7-2 with TRBJ2-5; 11 bases align to TRBD2. In germline, CDR1 is SGHTA, CDR2 FQGNSA. This CDR3 has 14 amino acids. V lost 6 bases to trimming and J lost 6 bases; unmatched junction nucleotides: 6. Written as DNA, the CDR3 is TGTGCCAGCAGACTAGCGGGAGTTCAGAAGACCCAGTACTTC. Its translation: CASRLAGVQKTQYF.

V is TRBV7-9 and J is TRBJ2-5, with TRBD2 identical over 7 bases. The germline V gene has CDR1 SEHNR and CDR2 FQNEAQ (reference sequence). V dropped 6 bases and J dropped 5; count of bases not matched to a gene: 9. This CDR3 is 14 amino acids long. Here the CDR3 reads CASSKGLRTETQYF. CDR3 nucleotides: TGTGCCAGCAGTAAGGGACTACGAACGGAGACCCAGTACTTC.

V gene TRBV7-2 combines with J gene TRBJ2-2; 9 bases map to TRBD1. The V gene's germline CDR1 is SGHTA and CDR2 FQGNSA. J gave up 3 bases and V 3 bases, and 2 bases lay outside the gene matches. This CDR3 region has 15 residues. CDR3 sequence: CASSFRTGDTGELFF. DNA of the CDR3: TGTGCCAGCAGCTTCCGGACAGGGGACACCGGGGAGCTGTTTTTT.

This clonotype has only a few counts. The chain carries TRBV20-1 and TRBJ2-7; 10 positions match TRBD1. The CDR3 is made up of 14 amino acids. Germline V gene lookup returns CDR1 DFQATT and CDR2 SNEGSKA (reference sequence). V lost 2 bases and J lost 4; bases outside the gene matches: 5. CDR3 residues: CSARPPGQGYEQYF. The CDR3 DNA reads TGCAGTGCTAGACCTCCGGGACAGGGGTACGAGCAGTACTTC.

This chain joins TRBV19 and TRBJ2-7, with a tentative D call TRBD1 (5 bases). CDR3 length: 16 amino acids. The V gene's germline CDR1 is LNHDA and CDR2 SQIVND (reference sequence). Trimming shortened V by 9 bases and J by 2 bases, and 23 bases separated the two germline ends. This chain's CDR3 is CASSFRDRQPAYEQYF. As DNA, the CDR3 is TGTGCCAGCAGCTTCAGAGACAGACAGCCCGCCTACGAGCAGTACTTC.

The chain links TRBV29-1 to TRBJ1-2; D uncertain. The germline CDR1 and CDR2 sequences are SQVTM and ANQGSEA. With 6 bases removed from V and 3 bases from J, the gap between germline ends came to 14 bases. The CDR3 covers 13 residues. For the CDR3, the DNA is TGCAGCGTCGCAAAAAGGGCGGACTATGGCTACACCTTC. It is translated as CSVAKRADYGYTF.

In this sample, this clonotype turned up a few times. The genes are TRBV12-3 or TRBV12-4 and TRBJ2-7; TRBD2 agrees at 13 bases. This CDR3 region has 15 residues. The V segment lost 6 bases and the J segment 6 bases; nucleotides outside the gene matches: 8. The DNA for the CDR3 is TGTGCCAGCAGCCGTCCGGGACTAGCGGGATCCGAGCAGTACTTC. Translated, it gives CASSRPGLAGSEQYF.

The chain carries TRBV7-2 and TRBJ1-4, with D possibly matching TRBD1 (5 bases). The germline V gene encodes CDR1 SGHTA and CDR2 FQGNSA. There are 14 residues in the CDR3. Trimming pared 5 bases from V and 8 bases from J, leaving 15 bases between. The CDR3 DNA follows: TGTGCCAGCAGCATCCGGGGGTTTGGCGAAAAACTGTTTTTT. This encodes CASSIRGFGEKLFF.

To note about this clonotype: A much larger clonotype is one base distant, so this may be a read error. This sequence joins TRBV10-3 and TRBJ2-5, with D possibly matching TRBD1 (7 bases). Germline assignment: CDR1 ENHRY and CDR2 SYGVKD. The CDR3 extends over 14 amino acids. The CDR3 bases are TGTGCCAGCAGTGCCACAGGGGAGGAAGAGACCCAGTACTTC. Its protein product is CASSATGEEETQYF.

The CDR3 reads CASSLAVRGRFGYTF. The CDR3 DNA is TGTGCCAGCAGTTTAGCCGTCAGGGGGCGTTTTGGCTACACCTTC. The chain links TRBV12-3 or TRBV12-4 to TRBJ1-2; TRBD1 agrees at 8 bases. The CDR3 extends over 15 amino acids. Trimming at V came to 0 bases and at J to 7 bases, leaving 7 bases not matched to a gene.

Note on this clonotype: A read error is possible here, since a much larger clone lies one base away. Because it lacks the conserved phenylalanine or tryptophan at the end, this CDR3 is likely a read error. The chain recombines TRBV10-3 with TRBJ1-5; 11 bases are a match to TRBD1. V trimming: 4 bases; J trimming: 4 bases; junction bases outside the gene matches: 6. The CDR3 is 16 residues long. Germline V gives CDR1 ENHRY, CDR2 SYGVKD. The CDR3 region has the DNA TGTGCCATCAGTGTTGGGGACAGGGGGGCGAATCAGCCCCAGCATCTT. Translated, it gives CAISVGDRGANQPQHL.

This clonotype came up many times. This rearrangement joins TRBV24-1 to TRBJ2-7; D not resolved. Trimming cost V 3 bases and J 3 bases, with 5 bases left between them. The CDR3 covers 12 residues. CDR1 and CDR2 (germline): KGHDR, SFDVKD. DNA of the CDR3: TGTGCCACCAGTGATGGAAACTACGAGCAGTACTTC. Its translation is CATSDGNYEQYF.

This rearrangement joins TRBV15 to TRBJ1-5; perhaps TRBD1 as D (6 bases). The CDR3 is 16 residues long. Trimming took off 3 bases at V and 11 bases at J, with 23 bases between the two ends. Germline V CDR1 and CDR2: LNHNV, YYDKDF (reference sequence). In DNA, the CDR3 is TGTGCCACCAGCAGCCAAAGCGCGCGGGGGGGCGAGACCCAGCATTTT. Translation gives CATSSQSARGGETQHF. Complete variable domain (other parts from reference TRBV15 and TRBJ1-5): DAMVIQNPRYQVTQFGKPVTLSCSQTLNHNVMYWYQQKSSQAPKLLFHYYDKDFNNEADTPDNFQSRRPNTSFCFLDIRSPGLGDTAMYLCATSSQSARGGETQHFGDGTRLSIL.